This T cell receptor (beta chain) was obtained from a study of early T cells in non-severe SARS-CoV-2 infection. In the study overall: The input, bulk RNA from unsorted whole blood, was sequenced, and chains were unpaired.

On this clonotype: Its antigen is currently unknown.

Unique molecular identifiers tagged individual cDNA molecules. TCRdb called the 5' RACE reads again in MiXCR, with one record for every CDR3 protein. In the table there are fewer than 55,000 distinct CDR3 sequences, around 6.3% of which are singletons. Study-wide findings and caveats: Matching results from VDJdb favored anti-spike CD8 responses, leaving private and CD4 specificities undetected.

V was trimmed by 4 bases and J by 4 bases, leaving 17 bases between them. Germline loops: CDR1 SGHNT, CDR2 YYREEE (reference sequence). The CDR3 extends over 15 amino acids. The starting material was whole blood, obtained at baseline. V and J are TRBV5-4 and TRBJ1-1, with D maybe TRBD1 (5 bases). This TCR came from an adult who was a healthcare worker with PCR-confirmed SARS-CoV-2 infection or an uninfected control (not recorded which). This CDR3 reads CASSLAISGPTEAFF. The DNA for the CDR3 is TGTGCCAGCAGCCTGGCGATTTCGGGGCCCACTGAAGCTTTCTTT.